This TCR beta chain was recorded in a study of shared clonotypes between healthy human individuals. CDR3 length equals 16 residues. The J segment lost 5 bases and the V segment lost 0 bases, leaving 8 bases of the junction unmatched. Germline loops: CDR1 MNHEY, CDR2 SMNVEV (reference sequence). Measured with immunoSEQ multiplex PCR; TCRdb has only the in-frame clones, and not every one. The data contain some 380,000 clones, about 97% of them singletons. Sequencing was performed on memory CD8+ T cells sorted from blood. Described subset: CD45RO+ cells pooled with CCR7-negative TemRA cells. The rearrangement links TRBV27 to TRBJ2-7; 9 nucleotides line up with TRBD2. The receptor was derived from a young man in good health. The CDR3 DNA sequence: TGTGCCAGCAGTTTATCGGGGCTAGCGGGAAACCACGAGCAGTACTTC. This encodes CASSLSGLAGNHEQYF.